This TCR beta chain was retrieved from a study of OX40 agonist ivuxolimab in advanced cancers. Produced via immunoSEQ multiplex PCR; TCRdb's table is partial and in-frame only. Of over 50,000 clones in the sample, about 91% were seen once. V was trimmed by 8 bases and J by 6 bases, leaving 10 bases between them. Germline values: CDR1 SGHDT, CDR2 YYEEEE. The CDR3 is 11 residues long. Autoimmune disease history or systemic immunosuppression meant exclusion. J is TRBJ2-3 and V is TRBV5-6; no clear D. The TCR originated in an adult with an advanced solid tumor such as melanoma, head and neck, liver or kidney cancer. The source was CD4+ or CD8+ T cells sorted from blood, collected in a trial of the OX40 agonist ivuxolimab. The CDR3 loop reads CASVGADTQYF. CDR3 coding DNA: TGTGCCAGTGTGGGCGCGGATACGCAGTATTTT.